This entry lists 12 T cell receptor beta chains sequenced from one sample in a study of T cell repertoires in cytomegalovirus infection. TCRdb fed the reads into MiXCR, producing one record per CDR3 protein. The sample carries under 90,000 distinct CDR3 sequences, around 21% recorded once. Antigen specificity for these receptors is unknown. The sequenced sample was PBMCs, sequenced either directly or after in vitro stimulation (not recorded which). The receptors shown here come from a human donor in good health (CMV status not recorded). Some clones in this sample may be carry-over from other donors' samples.

This clonotype was detected a few times. V usage is TRBV6-6 and J usage is TRBJ1-5; D unclear. Between the trimmed V and J ends, which lost 8 bases and 0 bases, there was a span of 17 bases. Looked up from germline, CDR1 is MNHNY and CDR2 is SVGAGI (reference sequence). This CDR3 is built from 16 residues. The CDR3, as DNA: TGTGCCAGCCTTCTCTTTGGGCAATATAGCAATCAGCCCCAGCATTTT. As protein: CASLLFGQYSNQPQHF.

The rearrangement joins TRBV24-1 to TRBJ2-1; D uncertain. Trimming stripped 3 bases from V and 7 bases from J, with 18 bases between. The length of the CDR3 is 16 residues. Germline CDR1 reads KGHDR; CDR2 reads SFDVKD. The CDR3: CATSDDVRTWANEQFF. CDR3 sequence (DNA): TGTGCCACCAGTGATGACGTTCGGACCTGGGCGAATGAGCAGTTCTTC.

This clonotype came up a few times. This sequence joins TRBV19 and TRBJ1-5; 9 nucleotides match TRBD1. The CDR3 spans 16 residues. The germline CDR1 and CDR2 sequences are LNHDA and SQIVND (reference sequence). After removal of 6 bases from V and 7 bases from J, the junction contained 13 bases not matched to a gene. The CDR3 is CASSRDRTGEGQPQHF. CDR3 DNA sequence: TGTGCCAGTAGCAGGGACAGGACAGGGGAGGGCCAGCCCCAGCATTTT. Supplemented by reference TRBV19 and TRBJ1-5, the full variable domain reads DGGITQSPKYLFRKEGQNVTLSCEQNLNHDAMYWYRQDPGQGLRLIYYSQIVNDFQKGDIAEGYSVSREKKESFPLTVTSAQKNPTAFYLCASSRDRTGEGQPQHFGDGTRLSIL.

The chain carries TRBV7-6 and TRBJ1-1; D perhaps matches TRBD1 (6 bases). The CDR3 extends over 15 amino acids. The germline V and J ends were trimmed by 4 bases and 6 bases, with 18 bases remaining between them. Germline V gene sequence: CDR1 SGHVS, CDR2 FNYEAQ. CDR3 coding DNA: TGTGCCAGCAGCTCTGGGCAGGGGCGAGTTCCTGAAGCTTTCTTT. It yields the protein CASSSGQGRVPEAFF.

This clonotype was detected only a few times. This chain connects TRBV12-3 or TRBV12-4 to TRBJ2-1; TRBD2 aligns across 7 bases. V shed 3 bases and J 3 bases; nucleotides not matched to a gene: 11. The CDR3 contains 17 residues. The CDR3 here is CASSFGRERTFYNEQFF. CDR3 nucleotide sequence: TGTGCCAGCAGTTTCGGGCGGGAGCGAACATTCTACAATGAGCAGTTCTTC.

This clonotype was counted only a few times. Here the CDR3 DNA reads TGTGCCAGCAGCTTCGGTGGAACGGAGACCCAGTACTTC. Protein: CASSFGGTETQYF. J is TRBJ2-5 and V is TRBV7-2; D is uncertain. Germline-derived CDR1 and CDR2 are SGHTA and FQGNSA. V lost 3 bases and J lost 5, with 10 bases in between. This CDR3 region has 13 residues.

This chain connects TRBV11-3 to TRBJ2-1, with 10 bases that match TRBD2. Germline V CDR1 and CDR2: SGHNT, YENEEA. This CDR3 has 16 amino acids. Trimming at V came to 5 bases and at J to 7 bases, leaving 11 bases not matched to a gene. CDR3 DNA: TGTGCCAGCAGCAAGACTAGCGGGTTAAAGAGGAATGAGCAGTTCTTC. This encodes CASSKTSGLKRNEQFF.

The table lists this clonotype with a count of one. The CDR3 protein is CASSYSRLYEQYV. DNA for the CDR3: TGTGCCAGCAGTTACTCAAGGCTCTACGAGCAGTACGTC. The chain combines TRBV6-2 or TRBV6-3 with TRBJ2-7; D remains ambiguous. Trimming stripped 0 bases from V and 3 bases from J, with 6 bases between. The CDR3 spans 13 residues. Germline V gene data show CDR1 as MNHEY and CDR2 as SVGEGT.

This clonotype was seen repeatedly, ten times or more. This chain connects TRBV11-2 to TRBJ2-3; no reliable D call. V was trimmed by 5 bases and J by 5 bases, leaving 17 bases between them. Germline V gives CDR1 SGHAT, CDR2 FQNNGV. The length of the CDR3 is 15 residues. The CDR3 DNA reads as TGTGCCAGCAGCCGCTCGCCTCAGATAGGAGATACGCAGTATTTT. It specifies CASSRSPQIGDTQYF.

This clonotype was seen only a few times. This chain joins TRBV7-8 and TRBJ1-5; D call uncertain. Per the germline V gene, CDR1 is SGHVS and CDR2 is FQNEAQ. The CDR3 loop spans 14 amino acids. Trimming stripped 5 bases from V and 0 bases from J, with 8 bases between. CDR3 sequence (DNA): TGTGCCAGCAGCATCCGGGGTAGCAATCAGCCCCAGCATTTT. It encodes CASSIRGSNQPQHF.

This clonotype occurred a few times. CDR3 region: CASKSWTGSEQYV. The CDR3 DNA is TGTGCCAGCAAATCGTGGACCGGGTCCGAGCAGTACGTC. The rearrangement uses TRBV2 and TRBJ2-7; D unclear. CDR1 and CDR2 (germline): SNHLY, FYNNEI. The CDR3 length is 13 residues. Trimming cost V 7 bases and J 6 bases, with 16 bases left between them.

The chain carries TRBV5-4 and TRBJ1-2; 7 positions match TRBD1. Germline-derived CDR1 and CDR2 are SGHNT and YYREEE (reference sequence). The CDR3 extends over 17 amino acids. V lost 4 bases, J lost 0 bases, and 12 bases stayed unmatched. CDR3 nucleotides: TGTGCCAGCAGCAACGGACAGGCCCGGCGGGCTAACTATGGCTACACCTTC. It codes for CASSNGQARRANYGYTF.